This passage covers 21 T cell receptor beta chains from one sample sequenced in a study of shared clonotypes between healthy human individuals. As defined, naive CD8 cells were CD45RO-negative and positively selected for CCR7, with terminally differentiated effector memory CD45RA+ cells excluded. Generated by immunoSEQ multiplex PCR, the TCRdb table keeps only in-frame clones and is missing some. The sample includes more than 2 million clones, 85% to 95% of them seen just once. What was sequenced was naive CD8+ T cells from PBMCs. Receptor source: a man between 18 and 35 years old in good health. Some clones in this sample may be carry-over from other donors' samples.

As regards this clone: This sample also contains other DNA sequences that code for the same CDR3. The V call is TRBV13, the J call TRBJ2-7; 7 positions match TRBD1. Germline lookup yields CDR1 PRHDT and CDR2 FYEKMQ (reference sequence). CDR3 length: 14 residues. Germline trimming cut 5 bases from V and 3 bases from J; bases unmatched to any gene: 7. CDR3 amino acids: CASSHRDRGYEQYF. Written as DNA, the CDR3 is TGTGCCAGCAGCCACCGGGACAGAGGCTACGAGCAGTACTTC.

The sample holds one count of this clone. This chain uses TRBV7-6 with TRBJ2-7; 8 bases are a match to TRBD1. The CDR3 spans 15 residues. The germline V gene encodes CDR1 SGHVS and CDR2 FNYEAQ. The V and J ends lost 5 bases and 1 base, in that order; junction bases with no gene match: 7. CDR3 DNA: TGTGCCAGCAGCCACGGCCAGGGGGCTTCCTACGAGCAGTACTTC. Encoded protein: CASSHGQGASYEQYF.

A single count supports this clone. The chain employs TRBV7-9 and TRBJ2-3; TRBD2 matches 8 bases. The V gene's germline CDR1 is SEHNR and CDR2 FQNEAQ (reference sequence). The CDR3 covers 17 residues. The V gene end was trimmed by 2 bases and the J gene end by 2 bases; junction bases not matched to a gene: 9. The CDR3 protein is CASSLNSGGPNTDTQYF. CDR3 nucleotide sequence: TGTGCCAGCAGCTTAAATTCGGGAGGGCCTAACACAGATACGCAGTATTTT.

This rearrangement joins TRBV5-1 to TRBJ2-3, with 9 bases fitting TRBD1. V lost 4 bases to trimming and J lost 2 bases; unmatched junction nucleotides: 5. The CDR3 loop spans 15 amino acids. In germline, CDR1 is SGHRS, CDR2 YFSETQ. DNA of the CDR3: TGCGCCAGCAGCGCTGGGACAGGGACCACAGATACGCAGTATTTT. This codes for CASSAGTGTTDTQYF. The variable domain in full, completed from reference TRBV5-1 and TRBJ2-3, reads KAGVTQTPRYLIKTRGQQVTLSCSPISGHRSVSWYQQTPGQGLQFLFEYFSETQRNKGNFPGRFSGRQFSNSRSEMNVSTLELGDSALYLCASSAGTGTTDTQYFGPGTRLTVL.

J is TRBJ1-5 and V is TRBV19; the D gene is possibly TRBD1 (5 bases). V was trimmed by 10 bases and J by 4 bases, leaving 8 bases between them. This CDR3 has 11 residues. Germline loops: CDR1 LNHDA, CDR2 SQIVND (reference sequence). Here the CDR3 DNA reads TGTGCCACGGGGCCTAATCAGCCCCAGCATTTT. This gives the protein CATGPNQPQHF.

This chain links TRBV14 with TRBJ1-1; D call uncertain. Germline V gene data show CDR1 as SGHDN and CDR2 as FVKESK. Trimming shortened V by 4 bases and J by 1 base, and 10 bases separated the two germline ends. The CDR3 totals 14 residues. CDR3 sequence reads: CASSPRPPNTEAFF. CDR3 DNA sequence: TGTGCCAGCAGCCCCCGCCCCCCGAACACTGAAGCTTTCTTT.

This chain links TRBV6-5 with TRBJ2-7; the match to TRBD1 covers 9 bases. J was trimmed by 3 bases and V by 5 bases; bases with no gene match: 5. The CDR3 totals 14 residues. Germline lookup yields CDR1 MNHEY and CDR2 SVGAGI. The CDR3 bases are TGTGCCAGCAGTCCACGACAGGGGGTCTACGAGCAGTACTTC. It is translated as CASSPRQGVYEQYF.

The chain has TRBV7-2 and TRBJ2-7, with unresolved D. Germline V gene sequence: CDR1 SGHTA, CDR2 FQGNSA. The V end lost 4 bases, the J end lost 1 base, and 14 bases lay between the germline ends. The CDR3 has 15 residues. The chain's CDR3 is CASSSATVGSYEQYF. CDR3 sequence (DNA): TGTGCCAGCAGCTCAGCCACGGTTGGGTCCTACGAGCAGTACTTC.

The chain joins TRBV7-6 to TRBJ2-7, with 11 bases that match TRBD2. The trim removed 4 bases at V and 1 base at J, leaving 3 bases unmatched. Per the germline V gene, CDR1 is SGHVS and CDR2 is FNYEAQ. This CDR3 contains 15 residues. CDR3 sequence reads: CASSSLAGVSYEQYF. The CDR3 DNA is TGTGCCAGCAGCTCACTAGCGGGAGTGTCCTACGAGCAGTACTTC.

This clone occurred once. The chain has TRBV4-1 and TRBJ2-2, with TRBD1 as a possible D gene (6 bases). Germline CDR1 is MGHRA and CDR2 is YSYEKL. The CDR3 is 16 residues long. V lost 3 bases to trimming and J lost 5 bases, with 16 bases between them. Here the CDR3 reads CASSQPGQRWTGELFF. The CDR3 DNA reads TGCGCCAGCAGCCAGCCGGGACAAAGGTGGACCGGGGAGCTGTTTTTT.

The chain combines TRBV28 with TRBJ1-2, with a possible D match to TRBD1 (6 bases). The CDR3 length is 15 residues. The germline V and J ends were trimmed by 6 bases and 0 bases, with 14 bases remaining between them. The germline V gene encodes CDR1 MDHEN and CDR2 SYDVKM. CDR3 bases: TGTGCCAGCAGGCCATGGGACACAGCTAACTATGGCTACACCTTC. This codes for CASRPWDTANYGYTF.

The chain joins TRBV9 to TRBJ2-5; D remains ambiguous. The CDR3 runs to 14 residues. V gave up 3 bases and J gave up 2 bases, with 11 bases separating them. The V gene's germline CDR1 is SGDLS and CDR2 YYNGEE. In nucleotides, the CDR3 is TGTGCCAGCAGCGAATTTGGGCAGCAAGAGACCCAGTACTTC. Translated, it gives CASSEFGQQETQYF.

This clone was picked up one time. This sequence joins TRBV9 and TRBJ2-3, with D maybe TRBD1 (6 bases). Per the germline V gene, CDR1 is SGDLS and CDR2 is YYNGEE. The V end was cut by 4 bases, the J end by 0 bases, with 12 bases between. The CDR3 is made up of 15 amino acids. The CDR3 loop is CASSSWGRSTDTQYF. The DNA of the CDR3 is TGTGCCAGCAGCTCCTGGGGGCGAAGCACAGATACGCAGTATTTT.

This clone was observed a handful of times. The J gene is TRBJ1-5, the V gene TRBV19, with D possibly matching TRBD1 (6 bases). Trimming cost V 1 base and J 9 bases, with 16 bases left between them. Per germline, CDR1 LNHDA and CDR2 SQIVND (reference sequence). This CDR3 spans 15 amino acids. Here the CDR3 DNA reads TGTGCCAGTAGTATAGTCCCACAGGGCCCCCTGCCCCAGCATTTT. Its protein product is CASSIVPQGPLPQHF.

The rearrangement joins TRBV7-9 to TRBJ2-2, with TRBD2 matching 8 bases. Germline CDR1 is SEHNR and CDR2 is FQNEAQ (reference sequence). The J segment lost 2 bases and the V segment lost 5 bases, leaving 7 bases of the junction unmatched. The CDR3 covers 16 residues. Here the CDR3 reads CASSRPGLANTGELFF. In DNA form, the CDR3 reads TGTGCCAGCAGCCGCCCAGGACTAGCTAACACCGGGGAGCTGTTTTTT.

The chain uses TRBV6-4 and TRBJ1-5, with D uncertain. The CDR3 extends over 15 amino acids. Germline V CDR1 and CDR2: MRHNA, SNTAGT. The V gene lost 3 bases and the J gene lost 1 base, with 10 bases spanning the gap. The CDR3 DNA is TGTGCCAGCAGTGAGGTCCCTGGGAGCAATCAGCCCCAGCATTTT. Amino acids: CASSEVPGSNQPQHF.

The chain joins TRBV28 to TRBJ1-2; 7 bases line up with TRBD1. J lost 6 bases, V lost 6 bases, and 7 bases had no gene match. The CDR3 runs 13 residues. The V gene's germline CDR1 is MDHEN and CDR2 SYDVKM. CDR3 protein: CASSSGQRNGYTF. The CDR3 DNA follows: TGTGCCAGCAGCTCGGGACAGAGGAATGGCTACACCTTC.

This chain links TRBV18 with TRBJ2-5; 11 bases agree with TRBD2. With 0 bases clipped from V and 4 bases from J, the junction kept 7 bases outside the gene matches. CDR3 length: 17 residues. The germline CDR1 and CDR2 sequences are KGHSH and LQKENI. The CDR3: CASSPPKLAGVIETQYF. The CDR3 nucleotides read TGTGCCAGCTCACCACCGAAACTAGCGGGAGTAATAGAGACCCAGTACTTC.

The chain carries TRBV18 and TRBJ1-1; TRBD1 agrees at 8 bases. Germline lookup yields CDR1 KGHSH and CDR2 LQKENI. CDR3 length: 14 amino acids. Trimming removed 3 bases from V and 7 bases from J; junction bases left unmatched: 7. The CDR3 DNA sequence: TGTGCCAGCTCACCCCGGGACAGGAGGATTGAAGCTTTCTTT. It is translated as CASSPRDRRIEAFF.

The chain recombines TRBV10-2 with TRBJ1-1; no reliable D call. Trimming left V 2 bases short and J 2 bases short, with 12 bases between. There are 15 residues in the CDR3. Germline-derived CDR1 and CDR2 are WSHSY and SAAADI. The CDR3 DNA sequence: TGCGCCAGCAGTGAGCTACAAGGGTCAAACACTGAAGCTTTCTTT. It codes for CASSELQGSNTEAFF.

The rearrangement uses TRBV4-1 and TRBJ2-7; 11 bases fit TRBD2. V shed 4 bases, J shed 6 bases, and the junction held 5 bases outside the gene matches. The CDR3 consists of 14 residues. Germline V lookup: CDR1 MGHRA, CDR2 YSYEKL. The chain's CDR3 is CASSRLAGFGEQYF. CDR3 in DNA: TGCGCCAGCAGCCGACTAGCGGGATTTGGCGAGCAGTACTTC.